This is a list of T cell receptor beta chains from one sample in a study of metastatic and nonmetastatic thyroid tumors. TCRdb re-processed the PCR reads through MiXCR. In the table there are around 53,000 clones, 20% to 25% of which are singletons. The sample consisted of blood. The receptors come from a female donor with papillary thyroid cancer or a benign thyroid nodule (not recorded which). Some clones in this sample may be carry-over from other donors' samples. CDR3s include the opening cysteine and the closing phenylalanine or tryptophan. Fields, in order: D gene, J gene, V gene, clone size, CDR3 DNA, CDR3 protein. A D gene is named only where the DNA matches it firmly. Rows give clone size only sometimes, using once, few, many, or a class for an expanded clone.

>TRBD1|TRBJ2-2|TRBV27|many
TGTGCCAGCAGTAAACCATTGGGACAGGGGGTCAACACCGGGGAGCTGTTTTTT
CASSKPLGQGVNTGELFF
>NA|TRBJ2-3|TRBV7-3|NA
TGTGCCAGCAGCTTAACCGGCGGTAGCTGTTCCACAGATACGCAGTATTTT
CASSLTGGSCSTDTQYF
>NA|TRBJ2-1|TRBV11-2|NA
TGTGCCAGCATCTTCGTGCCTCCCGTGAATGAGCAGTTCTTC
CASIFVPPVNEQFF
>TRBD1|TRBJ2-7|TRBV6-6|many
TGTGCCAGCAGTTACTCGTCAGGGGGAAGCGAGCAGTACTTC
CASSYSSGGSEQYF
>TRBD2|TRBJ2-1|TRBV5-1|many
TGCGCCAGCAGCTCCGTGACTAGCGGGTCTTGGGACTACAATGAGCAGTTCTTC
CASSSVTSGSWDYNEQFF
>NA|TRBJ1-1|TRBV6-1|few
TGTGCCAGCAGTCCTGGGTACTTTTGGGGTCATGGCACTGAAGCTTTCTTT
CASSPGYFWGHGTEAFF
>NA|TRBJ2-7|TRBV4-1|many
TGCGCCAGCAGCCAACCGTTACAGTCCTACGAGCAGTACTTC
CASSQPLQSYEQYF
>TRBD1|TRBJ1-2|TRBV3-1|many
TGTGCCAGCAGCCAAGGGACAGGGAACTATGGCTACACCTTC
CASSQGTGNYGYTF
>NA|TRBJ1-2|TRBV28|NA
TGTGCCAGCTTGAGCCGTGGACAGACCTATGGCTACACCTTC
CASLSRGQTYGYTF
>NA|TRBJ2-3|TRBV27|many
TGTGCCAGCAGTTTATTCCCAGGCGCGATCCTTTCGGGCAGCACAGATACGCAGTATTTT
CASSLFPGAILSGSTDTQYF
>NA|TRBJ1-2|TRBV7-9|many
TGTGCCAGCAGCACGTCCTATGGCTACACCTTC
CASSTSYGYTF
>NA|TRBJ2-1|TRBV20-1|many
TGCAGTGCTAGACTGGACCGGGGTGATTACAATGAGCAGTTCTTC
CSARLDRGDYNEQFF
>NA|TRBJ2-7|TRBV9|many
TGTGCCAGCAGCGCTACCTCGGGGGAGTCCTACGAGCAGTACTTC
CASSATSGESYEQYF
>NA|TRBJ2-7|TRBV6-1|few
TGTGCCAGCACCGTGGGGACGGAGAGCCCCTACGAGCAGTACTTC
CASTVGTESPYEQYF
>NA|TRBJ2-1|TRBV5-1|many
TGCGCCAGCAGCTCAACCGGGACAAAGGGCGATGAGCAGTTCTTC
CASSSTGTKGDEQFF
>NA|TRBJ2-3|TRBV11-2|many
TGTGCCAGCAGCTTAGATGCCGGTACGCAGTATTTT
CASSLDAGTQYF
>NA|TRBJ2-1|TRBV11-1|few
TGTGCCAGCAGCAACTTAGGCTCCTACAATGAGCAGTTCTTC
CASSNLGSYNEQFF
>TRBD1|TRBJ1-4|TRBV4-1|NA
TGCGCCAGCAGCTCCGGGACAGATGACGCAGAAAAACTGTTTTTT
CASSSGTDDAEKLFF
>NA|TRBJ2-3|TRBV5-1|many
TGCGCCAGCAGCTTAGCCCGGGCCACAGATACGCAGTATTTT
CASSLARATDTQYF
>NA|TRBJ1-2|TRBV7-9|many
TGTGCCAGCAGCCCAACAGGGTACTTATATGGCTACACCTTC
CASSPTGYLYGYTF
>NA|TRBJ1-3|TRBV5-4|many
TGTGCCAGCTCGGACTCGGGGAAGGGTGGAAACACCATATATTTT
CASSDSGKGGNTIYF
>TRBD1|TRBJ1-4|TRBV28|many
TGTGCCAGCAGTTCCACTTTACAGGGGCGCGAAAAACTGTTTTTT
CASSSTLQGREKLFF
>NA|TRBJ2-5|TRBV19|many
TGTGCCAGTAGTCAGGGGTTACAAGAGACCCAGTACTTC
CASSQGLQETQYF
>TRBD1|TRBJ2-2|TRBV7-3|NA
TGTGCCAGCAGCTTAGGGACAGGGGGAACCGGGGATTTGTTTTTT
CASSLGTGGTGDLFF
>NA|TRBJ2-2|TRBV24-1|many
TGTGCCACCAGTGATCCAGGGGAGACCGGGGAGCTGTTTTTT
CATSDPGETGELFF
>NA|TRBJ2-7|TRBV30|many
TGTGCCTGGAGCAACAGGGACCCCCACGAGCAGTACTTC
CAWSNRDPHEQYF